Presented here are 29 T cell receptor beta chains from one specimen sequenced in a study of identical twins. One entry per CDR3 protein, called by TCRdb with MiXCR from the 5' RACE reads. The data show 350,000 to 450,000 distinct CDR3 sequences, roughly 18% seen once. Input material: naive T cells sorted from blood. These receptors came from a man in his forties or fifties in good health.

This clonotype was counted a few times. This rearrangement joins TRBV28 to TRBJ2-1; D is undetermined. Germline V CDR1 and CDR2: MDHEN, SYDVKM. Trimming took 3 bases from V and 6 from J, leaving 15 bases between them. The CDR3 spans 15 residues. CDR3 nucleotide sequence: TGTGCCAGCAGTTTGCCGGGCCATAGGATCAATGAGCAGTTCTTC. It is translated as CASSLPGHRINEQFF.

J is TRBJ1-1 and V is TRBV2, with 9 positions matching TRBD1. Trimming took 9 bases from V and 4 from J; bases not matched to a gene: 6. In germline, CDR1 is SNHLY, CDR2 FYNNEI. This CDR3 has 13 residues. The CDR3 here is CARVPDRGTEAFF. The CDR3 nucleotides are TGTGCCAGAGTTCCGGACAGGGGCACTGAAGCTTTCTTT.

This clonotype has more than one count but fewer than ten. The J gene is TRBJ1-4, the V gene TRBV10-3; TRBD1 agrees at 12 bases. Germline values: CDR1 ENHRY, CDR2 SYGVKD. This CDR3 spans 17 amino acids. J lost 8 bases, V lost 9 bases, and 16 bases had no gene match. Written as DNA, the CDR3 is TGTGCCATGTCCCCCACGGTGGGACAGGGGGCCGAGGAAAAACTGTTTTTT. Amino acids: CAMSPTVGQGAEEKLFF.

The chain uses TRBV12-3 or TRBV12-4 and TRBJ2-7; D is tentatively TRBD1 or TRBD2 (5 bases each). Trimming pared 3 bases from V and 2 bases from J, leaving 11 bases between. The CDR3 has 14 residues. CDR3 nucleotide sequence: TGTGCCAGCAGTTTCGGGACCAGCCCCTACGAGCAGTACTTC. As protein: CASSFGTSPYEQYF.

V is TRBV29-1 and J is TRBJ2-1; 8 bases match TRBD1. The ends lost 4 bases at V and 5 bases at J; junction bases unmatched: 7. This CDR3 region has 14 residues. Per the germline V gene, CDR1 is SQVTM and CDR2 is ANQGSEA. The CDR3 nucleotides are TGCAGCGTTGCGGGACAGGCCCTAAACAATGAGCAGTTCTTC. Protein sequence: CSVAGQALNNEQFF.

The CDR3 sequence: CASSYDTGELFF. The CDR3 DNA is TGCGCCAGCAGCTACGATACCGGGGAGCTGTTTTTT. The genes are TRBV5-1 and TRBJ2-2, with D hard to call. CDR1 is SGHRS, CDR2 YFSETQ, per germline. This CDR3 is built from 12 residues. V shed 3 bases and J shed 5 bases, with 5 bases lying between them. Combining the CDR3 with reference TRBV5-1 and TRBJ2-2 gives the whole variable domain KAGVTQTPRYLIKTRGQQVTLSCSPISGHRSVSWYQQTPGQGLQFLFEYFSETQRNKGNFPGRFSGRQFSNSRSEMNVSTLELGDSALYLCASSYDTGELFFGEGSRLTVL.

The sample holds a few counts of this clonotype. This chain uses TRBV20-1 with TRBJ2-1, with D possibly being TRBD1 (5 bases). This CDR3 contains 15 residues. The V gene lost 0 bases and the J gene lost 8 bases, with 17 bases spanning the gap. Germline CDR1 DFQATT, CDR2 SNEGSKA (reference sequence). CDR3 bases: TGCAGTGCTAGAGATAAACCAGGGTGGAATTATGAGCAGTTCTTC. The encoded protein is CSARDKPGWNYEQFF.

The chain is built from TRBV30 and TRBJ2-7, with D maybe TRBD2 (5 bases). The CDR3 is made up of 14 amino acids. The germline V and J ends were trimmed by 1 base and 3 bases, with 13 bases remaining between them. Germline V gene data show CDR1 as GTSNPN and CDR2 as SVGIG (reference sequence). This CDR3 reads CAWSAKAVVYEQYF. CDR3 DNA sequence: TGTGCCTGGAGTGCCAAAGCGGTGGTCTACGAGCAGTACTTC.

This clonotype was recorded at least ten times. J is TRBJ2-4 and V is TRBV4-2; 11 nucleotides agree with TRBD2. After removal of 3 bases from V and 6 bases from J, the junction contained 7 bases not matched to a gene. This CDR3 has 16 amino acids. The germline gives CDR1 LGHNA, CDR2 YNFKEQ. CDR3 DNA: TGTGCCAGCAGCCAGGACCTTAGCGGGGGGGTAAACATTCAGTACTTC. It yields the protein CASSQDLSGGVNIQYF.

This clonotype was observed a handful of times. The V call is TRBV24-1, the J call TRBJ2-3; TRBD1 matches at 11 bases. The J segment lost 5 bases and the V segment lost 3 bases, leaving 9 bases of the junction unmatched. Germline-derived CDR1 and CDR2 are KGHDR and SFDVKD. The CDR3 is 17 residues long. The CDR3 DNA is TGTGCCACCAGTGATACTATCCGGGACAGGGGGGAAGATACGCAGTATTTT. It codes for CATSDTIRDRGEDTQYF.

Only a few counts were recorded for this clonotype. The chain uses TRBV29-1 and TRBJ2-7; TRBD1 matches 8 bases. This CDR3 has 12 amino acids. Germline values: CDR1 SQVTM, CDR2 ANQGSEA. V shed 4 bases, J shed 4 bases, and the junction held 3 bases outside the gene matches. CDR3 DNA: TGCAGCGTTGGGACAGGGAGGTACGAGCAGTACTTC. It yields the protein CSVGTGRYEQYF.

This clonotype has at least ten counts. The CDR3 region has the DNA TGTGCCAGCAGCCAGGTCCGGACCACCTACAATGAGCAGTTCTTC. This translates into CASSQVRTTYNEQFF. V gene TRBV28 combines with J gene TRBJ2-1; D unclear. CDR1 is MDHEN, CDR2 SYDVKM, per germline. This CDR3 is 15 amino acids long. The germline V and J ends were trimmed by 6 bases and 2 bases, with 14 bases remaining between them. The full variable domain, its missing parts supplied by reference TRBV28 and TRBJ2-1, is DVKVTQSSRYLVKRTGEKVFLECVQDMDHENMFWYRQDPGLGLRLIYFSYDVKMKEKGDIPEGYSVSREKKERFSLILESASTNQTSMYLCASSQVRTTYNEQFFGPGTRLTVL.

The chain links TRBV20-1 to TRBJ1-2; 10 nucleotides align to TRBD1. CDR1 and CDR2 (germline): DFQATT, SNEGSKA (reference sequence). V was clipped by 6 bases and J by 6 bases; unmatched bases: 10. The CDR3 runs 14 residues. The CDR3 sequence: CSAGTGDFLDGYTF. The CDR3 DNA reads as TGCAGTGCAGGGACAGGGGACTTTTTGGATGGCTACACCTTC.

The chain couples TRBV28 to TRBJ1-2; TRBD1 matches 9 bases. The CDR3 runs to 15 residues. CDR1 MDHEN and CDR2 SYDVKM come from the germline V gene. The junction had 12 bases not matched to a gene; V was cut back by 6 bases and J by 7 bases. The CDR3 sequence: CASRPAGTGRGGYTF. CDR3 bases: TGTGCCAGCAGACCTGCGGGGACAGGGAGGGGTGGCTACACCTTC.

This clonotype was picked up many times. This rearrangement joins TRBV30 to TRBJ2-6; TRBD1 agrees at 8 bases. CDR1 is GTSNPN and CDR2 is SVGIG in the germline V gene (reference sequence). The V gene end was trimmed by 2 bases and the J gene end by 0 bases; junction bases not matched to a gene: 6. CDR3 length: 17 amino acids. CDR3 sequence: CAWSPGTGLSGANVLTF. For the CDR3, the DNA is TGTGCCTGGAGTCCCGGGACAGGCCTCTCTGGGGCCAACGTCCTGACTTTC.

This clonotype was seen at least ten times. V gene TRBV29-1 combines with J gene TRBJ2-1; D gene uncertain. V lost 7 bases and J lost 8, with 12 bases in between. Germline V gives CDR1 SQVTM, CDR2 ANQGSEA. CDR3 length: 11 amino acids. The CDR3 here is CSALGIDEQFF. The CDR3 DNA reads as TGCAGCGCCCTTGGCATCGATGAGCAGTTCTTC.

The genes are TRBV6-5 and TRBJ1-1; no clear D. V lost 5 bases and J 11 bases, leaving 15 bases between the germline ends. Germline values: CDR1 MNHEY, CDR2 SVGAGI. This CDR3 is 12 amino acids long. CDR3 loop: CASSKPGSMAFF. CDR3 DNA sequence: TGTGCCAGCAGTAAACCTGGGTCTATGGCTTTCTTT.

The chain joins TRBV7-3 to TRBJ2-7; the match to TRBD1 covers 9 bases. CDR3 length equals 15 residues. After removal of 4 bases from V and 6 bases from J, the junction contained 10 bases not matched to a gene. CDR1 and CDR2 from the germline V gene are SGHTA and FQGTGA. The CDR3 nucleotides read TGTGCCAGCAGCTCGGCGGGACAGGGTATTTCCGAGCAGTACTTC. Translating it yields CASSSAGQGISEQYF.

In this sample, this clonotype turned up once. A much larger clone differs by one base, so this may be a read error. The J gene is TRBJ2-1, the V gene TRBV11-1; D might be TRBD1 (6 bases). V was pared by 2 bases and J by 0 bases, with 11 bases between. There are 16 residues in the CDR3. Looked up from germline, CDR1 is SGHAT and CDR2 is FQDESV (reference sequence). The CDR3 here is CASSLRGSSSYNEQFF. Here the CDR3 DNA reads TGTGCCAGCAGCTTAAGGGGGTCCAGCTCCTACAATGAGCAGTTCTTC.

This clonotype showed up many times. The V gene is TRBV7-3, the J gene TRBJ2-5, with 11 bases lining up with TRBD1. The CDR3 runs 14 residues. The germline CDR1 and CDR2 sequences are SGHTA and FQGTGA. V gave up 4 bases and J gave up 4 bases; unmatched junction bases: 2. The chain's CDR3 is CASSSGTGGETQYF. CDR3 coding DNA: TGTGCCAGCAGCTCCGGGACAGGGGGAGAGACCCAGTACTTC.

J is TRBJ1-5 and V is TRBV5-5; possibly TRBD1 for D (5 bases). Looked up from germline, CDR1 is SGHKS and CDR2 is YYEKEE (reference sequence). The ends were cut back, 3 bases at V and 0 bases at J, with 10 bases in the middle. The CDR3 spans 15 residues. CDR3 DNA: TGTGCCAGCAGCTCTAAGGGGAATAGCAATCAGCCCCAGCATTTT. Translation: CASSSKGNSNQPQHF.

V gene TRBV5-1 combines with J gene TRBJ2-5, with 12 bases matching TRBD2. The CDR3 is 14 amino acids. V lost 4 bases to trimming and J lost 5 bases; unmatched junction nucleotides: 3. Germline V gene lookup returns CDR1 SGHRS and CDR2 YFSETQ. This chain's CDR3 is CASSTGTSGETQYF. CDR3 nucleotide sequence: TGCGCCAGCAGCACAGGGACTAGCGGGGAGACCCAGTACTTC.

This chain links TRBV10-3 with TRBJ2-5; 7 bases are a match to TRBD1. The V and J ends lost 3 bases and 3 bases, in that order; junction bases with no gene match: 7. This CDR3 region has 15 residues. CDR1 ENHRY and CDR2 SYGVKD come from the germline V gene. For the CDR3, the DNA is TGTGCCATCAGTGATCGGACAGGAGGAAAAGAGACCCAGTACTTC. This encodes CAISDRTGGKETQYF.

This clonotype came up a few times. The V call is TRBV5-1, the J call TRBJ2-3; 10 bases are shared with TRBD1. CDR1 SGHRS and CDR2 YFSETQ come from the germline V gene. Unmatched junction bases numbered 7, after V lost 4 bases and J lost 5 bases. The length of the CDR3 is 15 residues. The CDR3 region is CASSEDRGRVDTQYF. DNA of the CDR3: TGCGCCAGCAGCGAAGACAGGGGGCGCGTAGATACGCAGTATTTT. Complete variable domain (other parts from reference TRBV5-1 and TRBJ2-3): KAGVTQTPRYLIKTRGQQVTLSCSPISGHRSVSWYQQTPGQGLQFLFEYFSETQRNKGNFPGRFSGRQFSNSRSEMNVSTLELGDSALYLCASSEDRGRVDTQYFGPGTRLTVL.

This clonotype was seen ten or more times. The chain carries TRBV2 and TRBJ2-2; 8 nucleotides line up with TRBD1. Germline V lookup: CDR1 SNHLY, CDR2 FYNNEI. Trimming removed 7 bases from V and 1 base from J; junction bases left unmatched: 2. This CDR3 is built from 14 residues. CDR3 residues: CASTGTGNTGELFF. CDR3 nucleotide sequence: TGTGCCAGCACCGGGACAGGGAACACCGGGGAGCTGTTTTTT.

V usage is TRBV7-2 and J usage is TRBJ2-1, with 13 bases that match TRBD2. The J segment lost 7 bases and the V segment lost 5 bases, leaving 8 bases of the junction unmatched. This CDR3 is built from 16 residues. CDR1 is SGHTA, CDR2 FQGNSA, per germline. CDR3 sequence (DNA): TGTGCCAGCAGCCCGGGACTAGCGGGACTCGGGAATGAGCAGTTCTTC. Protein: CASSPGLAGLGNEQFF. Drawing the rest from reference TRBV7-2 and TRBJ2-1, the complete variable domain is GAGVSQSPSNKVTEKGKDVELRCDPISGHTALYWYRQSLGQGLEFLIYFQGNSAPDKSGLPSDRFSAERTGGSVSTLTIQRTQQEDSAVYLCASSPGLAGLGNEQFFGPGTRLTVL.

This clonotype was recorded many times. This rearrangement joins TRBV5-1 to TRBJ1-5; D is uncertain. This CDR3 has 15 amino acids. Trimming shortened V by 0 bases and J by 0 bases, and 7 bases separated the two germline ends. Germline CDR1 is SGHRS and CDR2 is YFSETQ. The CDR3 protein is CASSLEDGSNQPQHF. CDR3 nucleotide sequence: TGCGCCAGCAGCTTGGAGGACGGTAGCAATCAGCCCCAGCATTTT.

This clonotype was counted at least ten times. This chain links TRBV4-2 with TRBJ1-4; 8 nucleotides agree with TRBD1. V shed 1 base, J shed 8 bases, and the junction held 6 bases outside the gene matches. Germline CDR1 is LGHNA and CDR2 is YNFKEQ. CDR3 length: 15 residues. The CDR3 region has the DNA TGTGCCAGCAGCCAAGCGGACAGGGATGCGGAAAAACTGTTTTTT. Amino acid sequence: CASSQADRDAEKLFF.

This clonotype was counted at least ten times. This chain uses TRBV28 with TRBJ2-1; D may be TRBD1 (7 bases). The CDR3 runs 17 residues. Germline V gene sequence: CDR1 MDHEN, CDR2 SYDVKM. V lost 1 base and J lost 1, with 14 bases in between. The CDR3 region is CASSLLEGAISYNEQFF. For the CDR3, the DNA is TGTGCCAGCAGTTTATTGGAGGGGGCGATTTCCTACAATGAGCAGTTCTTC.